These T cell receptor beta chains were read from a single sample in a study of response to subunit inactivated influenza vaccine. TCRdb itself ran the RT-PCR reads through MiXCR, one entry per CDR3 protein. The table shows roughly 700,000 distinct CDR3 sequences, with about 15% occurring only once. The sample here was PBMCs from blood, taken around 15 days before vaccination. The receptors originated from a man aged 50-59 years who received an inactivated influenza vaccine. Both conserved end residues are part of each CDR3. The order of the fields is CDR3 DNA, CDR3 protein, J gene, D gene, V gene, clone size. A D gene is named only where the DNA matches it firmly. Some rows mark clone size as missing; the rest say once, few, many or name a class of expanded clone.

DNA: TGTGCCAGCAGGGACATAGGGGGCGTGATCGGCTACACCTTC; CDR3: CASRDIGGVIGYTF; J: TRBJ1-2; D: TRBD1; V: TRBV6-2/TRBV6-3; size: NA
DNA: TGTGCCACCAGTGAGGCGGCGGGAGGAGGAGATACGCAGTATTTT; CDR3: CATSEAAGGGDTQYF; J: TRBJ2-3; D: TRBD2; V: TRBV24-1; size: few
DNA: TGTGCCAGCAGCTTAGGAGATCGGACACGGCTGACCCAGTACTTC; CDR3: CASSLGDRTRLTQYF; J: TRBJ2-5; D: NA; V: TRBV7-2; size: few
DNA: TGTGCCAGCAGTCGGTCGCCCCAACAAGAGACCCAGTACTTC; CDR3: CASSRSPQQETQYF; J: TRBJ2-5; D: NA; V: TRBV12-3/TRBV12-4; size: NA
DNA: TGTGCCAGCGGCCTAGCGGGGGCGGGGGAGACCCAGTACTTC; CDR3: CASGLAGAGETQYF; J: TRBJ2-5; D: TRBD2; V: TRBV7-9; size: many
DNA: TGTGCCAGCAGTGAAGGGACAGCTAGCACAGATACGCAGTATTTT; CDR3: CASSEGTASTDTQYF; J: TRBJ2-3; D: TRBD1; V: TRBV6-4; size: few
DNA: TGTGCCAGCAGCACCGGACTAGTTGGAGATACGCAGTATTTT; CDR3: CASSTGLVGDTQYF; J: TRBJ2-3; D: TRBD2; V: TRBV7-9; size: NA
DNA: TGTGCCAGCAGTTTTAGCCTATATAGCAATCAGCCCCAGCATTTT; CDR3: CASSFSLYSNQPQHF; J: TRBJ1-5; D: NA; V: TRBV28; size: NA
DNA: TGTGCCAGCAGCGTAGGACAGGAGAGCTCCTACAATGAGCAGTTCTTC; CDR3: CASSVGQESSYNEQFF; J: TRBJ2-1; D: NA; V: TRBV9; size: few
DNA: TGCAGTGCTACCGGTCTATCCCGTAGGGGATGGAACACTGAAGCTTTCTTT; CDR3: CSATGLSRRGWNTEAFF; J: TRBJ1-1; D: NA; V: TRBV20-1; size: few
DNA: TGCGCCAGCAGCTTGGCCCATCCCCGTCGACTAGTGAACACAGATACGCAGTATTTT; CDR3: CASSLAHPRRLVNTDTQYF; J: TRBJ2-3; D: NA; V: TRBV5-1; size: NA
DNA: TGCGCCAGCAGCCAAGATTTCCTGAAGGAAAAACTGTTTTTT; CDR3: CASSQDFLKEKLFF; J: TRBJ1-4; D: NA; V: TRBV4-3; size: NA
DNA: TGTGCCAGCAGGGGACAGGGTGAATCACCCCTCCACTTT; CDR3: CASRGQGESPLHF; J: TRBJ1-6; D: TRBD1; V: TRBV28; size: NA
DNA: TGCGCCAGCAGCCTACAACAGGGGGTTTCACTGTTTTTT; CDR3: CASSLQQGVSLFF; J: TRBJ1-4; D: TRBD1; V: TRBV4-1; size: NA
DNA: TGTGCCACCAGCAGAGAGGTTGGCAGGGGGTACACCTACGAGCAGTACTTC; CDR3: CATSREVGRGYTYEQYF; J: TRBJ2-7; D: TRBD1; V: TRBV15; size: NA
DNA: TGTGCCAGCAGCGCCGCGACTAGCGTCTCCTACGAGCAGTACTTC; CDR3: CASSAATSVSYEQYF; J: TRBJ2-7; D: TRBD2; V: TRBV7-2; size: NA